Below, 2 T cell receptor beta chains from the same sample are listed, as sequenced in a study of cytomegalovirus exposure and HLA in healthy donors. 60 Vbeta and 13 Jbeta primers were used in PCR. Generated by immunoSEQ multiplex PCR, the TCRdb table keeps only in-frame clones and is missing some. The profile shows around 150,000 clones, approximately 9% of them singletons. The sequencing input was PBMCs. These receptors all stem from a woman in her thirties or forties in good health and CMV-seropositive.

The gene calls are TRBV18 and TRBJ2-5; the D is unclear. The CDR3 runs to 14 residues. Germline CDR1 and CDR2: KGHSH and LQKENI. V dropped 3 bases and J dropped 1 base, with 9 bases sitting between them. CDR3: CASSPAASQETQYF. CDR3 DNA: TGTGCCAGCTCACCGGCCGCCAGCCAAGAGACCCAGTACTTC.

The table lists this clone with a few counts. J is TRBJ2-1 and V is TRBV5-6; D possibly corresponds to TRBD1 (5 bases). V lost 0 bases and J 7 bases, leaving 17 bases between the germline ends. This CDR3 spans 16 amino acids. Per germline, CDR1 SGHDT and CDR2 YYEEEE. This CDR3 reads CASSLAVDSQMNEQFF. The CDR3 DNA reads as TGTGCCAGCAGCTTGGCCGTAGACAGCCAAATGAATGAGCAGTTCTTC.